The rows below give T cell receptor beta chains drawn from one sample of a study of T cells in Graves' hyperthyroidism and ophthalmopathy. Via MiXCR, TCRdb re-called the multiplex PCR reads, giving one row per CDR3 protein. In the table there are roughly 560,000 distinct CDR3 sequences, about 14% of which are singletons. Sequenced material: blood. All receptors come from a woman aged 35 to 49 with Graves' ophthalmopathy. Each CDR3 is given with its conserved first and last residue. The order of the fields is D gene, V gene, J gene, clone size, CDR3 protein, CDR3 DNA. The D gene is left open where the match is weak. A clone size is listed for some rows: how often the clone was seen (once, few, many), or a class if it is expanded.

D gene: TRBD2; V gene: TRBV27; J gene: TRBJ2-1; clone size: many; CDR3 protein: CASSLGREVPYNEQFF; CDR3 DNA: TGTGCCAGCAGTTTAGGCCGGGAGGTACCCTACAATGAGCAGTTCTTC
D gene: TRBD2; V gene: TRBV20-1; J gene: TRBJ2-7; clone size: many; CDR3 protein: CSVAGGRAGNEQYF; CDR3 DNA: TGCAGTGTAGCGGGCGGGAGGGCTGGAAACGAGCAGTACTTC
D gene: TRBD2; V gene: TRBV20-1; J gene: TRBJ2-7; clone size: many; CDR3 protein: CSARVPGLALHEQYF; CDR3 DNA: TGCAGTGCTAGAGTCCCGGGACTAGCGTTGCACGAGCAGTACTTC
D gene: TRBD2; V gene: TRBV6-2/TRBV6-3; J gene: TRBJ2-7; clone size: -; CDR3 protein: CASSFEPGLLSYEQYF; CDR3 DNA: TGTGCCAGCAGTTTCGAACCGGGACTATTATCCTACGAGCAGTACTTC
D gene: TRBD2; V gene: TRBV6-1; J gene: TRBJ2-1; clone size: many; CDR3 protein: CASGNGAGGYNEQFF; CDR3 DNA: TGTGCCAGCGGGAATGGAGCGGGAGGGTACAATGAGCAGTTCTTC
D gene: TRBD1; V gene: TRBV28; J gene: TRBJ2-7; clone size: many; CDR3 protein: CASGTGAPYEQYF; CDR3 DNA: TGTGCCAGCGGGACAGGGGCCCCCTACGAGCAGTACTTC
D gene: TRBD1; V gene: TRBV6-5; J gene: TRBJ1-3; clone size: many; CDR3 protein: CATTLDRGAGNTIYF; CDR3 DNA: TGTGCCACCACTCTCGACAGGGGTGCTGGAAACACCATATATTTT
D gene: -; V gene: TRBV6-1; J gene: TRBJ2-7; clone size: many; CDR3 protein: CASSEGLGLSGEQYF; CDR3 DNA: TGTGCCAGCAGTGAAGGGTTGGGCCTATCGGGCGAGCAGTACTTC
D gene: -; V gene: TRBV2; J gene: TRBJ2-4; clone size: -; CDR3 protein: CASSERRSNIQYF; CDR3 DNA: TGTGCCAGCAGTGAGCGCAGGTCCAACATTCAGTACTTC
D gene: -; V gene: TRBV19; J gene: TRBJ1-1; clone size: -; CDR3 protein: CASSIDATGWPEAFF; CDR3 DNA: TGTGCCAGTAGTATAGATGCGACGGGCTGGCCTGAAGCTTTCTTT
D gene: TRBD2; V gene: TRBV5-8; J gene: TRBJ2-7; clone size: few; CDR3 protein: CASSLLGTSAYEQYF; CDR3 DNA: TGTGCCAGCAGCCTTCTCGGGACTAGCGCCTACGAGCAGTACTTC
D gene: -; V gene: TRBV15; J gene: TRBJ1-5; clone size: -; CDR3 protein: CATSRHENQPQHF; CDR3 DNA: TGTGCCACCAGCAGACACGAGAATCAGCCCCAGCATTTT
D gene: -; V gene: TRBV7-9; J gene: TRBJ2-7; clone size: -; CDR3 protein: CASSLVGAADSYEQYF; CDR3 DNA: TGTGCCAGCAGCTTAGTAGGGGCAGCGGACTCCTACGAGCAGTACTTC
D gene: -; V gene: TRBV28; J gene: TRBJ1-2; clone size: few; CDR3 protein: CASSGGGEGYTF; CDR3 DNA: TGTGCCAGCAGCGGGGGAGGGGAAGGCTACACCTTC
D gene: -; V gene: TRBV6-2/TRBV6-3; J gene: TRBJ2-5; clone size: many; CDR3 protein: CASSYLSNQETQYF; CDR3 DNA: TGTGCCAGCAGTTACTTGAGTAACCAAGAGACCCAGTACTTC
D gene: TRBD1; V gene: TRBV19; J gene: TRBJ1-1; clone size: many; CDR3 protein: CASSSINRGLGTEAFF; CDR3 DNA: TGTGCCAGTAGTAGTATCAACAGGGGATTGGGCACTGAAGCTTTCTTT
D gene: -; V gene: TRBV18; J gene: TRBJ2-7; clone size: -; CDR3 protein: CASSLGAGVTYEQYF; CDR3 DNA: TGTGCCAGCTCACTTGGGGCAGGGGTAACCTACGAGCAGTACTTC
D gene: TRBD2; V gene: TRBV4-3; J gene: TRBJ2-7; clone size: many; CDR3 protein: CASSVLPGLGHEQYF; CDR3 DNA: TGCGCCAGCAGCGTCTTACCGGGACTAGGCCACGAGCAGTACTTC
D gene: TRBD1; V gene: TRBV30; J gene: TRBJ1-2; clone size: many; CDR3 protein: CAWSVSWDSNYGYTF; CDR3 DNA: TGTGCCTGGAGTGTAAGCTGGGACAGTAACTATGGCTACACCTTC
D gene: -; V gene: TRBV4-3; J gene: TRBJ2-5; clone size: few; CDR3 protein: CASSQTYEEETQYF; CDR3 DNA: TGCGCCAGCAGCCAAACCTACGAGGAAGAGACCCAGTACTTC
D gene: -; V gene: TRBV6-5; J gene: TRBJ2-7; clone size: many; CDR3 protein: CASSSGAGWGPHEQYF; CDR3 DNA: TGTGCCAGCAGTTCAGGAGCGGGGTGGGGGCCCCACGAGCAGTACTTC
D gene: -; V gene: TRBV3-1; J gene: TRBJ1-5; clone size: -; CDR3 protein: CASSQSETSNQPQHF; CDR3 DNA: TGTGCCAGCAGCCAGTCCGAGACTAGCAATCAGCCCCAGCATTTT
D gene: -; V gene: TRBV9; J gene: TRBJ2-7; clone size: -; CDR3 protein: CASSGTPDPNEQYF; CDR3 DNA: TGTGCCAGCAGCGGGACGCCCGACCCCAACGAGCAGTACTTC
D gene: TRBD1; V gene: TRBV2; J gene: TRBJ1-1; clone size: -; CDR3 protein: CASWRGQGRLDTEAFF; CDR3 DNA: TGTGCCAGCTGGCGGGGACAGGGTCGGTTAGACACTGAAGCTTTCTTT
D gene: TRBD2; V gene: TRBV9; J gene: TRBJ2-7; clone size: few; CDR3 protein: CASWRLAGGGNEQYF; CDR3 DNA: TGTGCCAGTTGGCGGCTAGCGGGAGGAGGAAACGAGCAGTACTTC
D gene: TRBD1; V gene: TRBV6-1; J gene: TRBJ2-7; clone size: -; CDR3 protein: CASSESGTGNYEQYF; CDR3 DNA: TGTGCCAGCAGTGAGAGCGGGACAGGGAACTACGAGCAGTACTTC
D gene: TRBD2; V gene: TRBV20-1; J gene: TRBJ2-1; clone size: few; CDR3 protein: CSARDHRFASGLYNEQFF; CDR3 DNA: TGCAGTGCTAGAGATCACAGATTCGCTAGCGGTCTGTACAATGAGCAGTTCTTC
D gene: -; V gene: TRBV5-1; J gene: TRBJ2-7; clone size: many; CDR3 protein: CASSLDQPYEQYF; CDR3 DNA: TGCGCCAGCAGTCTCGACCAACCTTACGAGCAGTACTTC
D gene: -; V gene: TRBV28; J gene: TRBJ1-1; clone size: many; CDR3 protein: CASSFSLGATPEAFF; CDR3 DNA: TGTGCCAGCAGTTTCTCCTTGGGCGCGACTCCTGAAGCTTTCTTT